This is a list of T cell receptor beta chains from one sample in a study of Ad26.COV2.S vaccination and SARS-CoV-2 variants. The repertoire was sequenced with immunoSEQ multiplex PCR; TCRdb's copy has only in-frame clones and lacks some. The sample lists about 180,000 clones, around 88% seen once, with approximately 6% in the top ten. The specimen comprised peripheral blood, sampled after recovery from COVID-19. All receptors derive from a human donor who had recovered from COVID-19. CDR3s include the opening cysteine and the closing phenylalanine or tryptophan. The D gene is left open where the match is weak. Size is stated for part of the rows, as once, few or many counts, or as a class when the clone is expanded.

d_gene | j_gene | v_gene | abundance | CDR3nt | CDR3aa
NA | TRBJ2-6 | TRBV20-1 | many | TGCAGTGCAAGTTCGGGTATGGGGGCTAGCGGGGCCAACGTCCTGACTTTC | CSASSGMGASGANVLTF
NA | TRBJ2-7 | TRBV6-1 | NA | TGTGCCAGCAGTTCTCTCGACAGAAGCCTTGGGGAGCAGTACTTC | CASSSLDRSLGEQYF
NA | TRBJ1-2 | TRBV12-3/TRBV12-4 | NA | TGTGCCAGCAGTCTAGGCGGGGGCAGGGTCTTC | CASSLGGGRVF
NA | TRBJ1-1 | TRBV11-2 | NA | TGTGCCAGCAGACCCAAAGTGGGGCAGGGTGGCACTGAAGCTTTCTTT | CASRPKVGQGGTEAFF
NA | TRBJ1-1 | TRBV27 | NA | TGTGCCAGCAGTTCATTGGTCAGGGGTTGGACTGAAGCTTTCTTT | CASSSLVRGWTEAFF
TRBD2 | TRBJ2-7 | TRBV27 | NA | TGTGCCAGCAGTTTGACTAGCGCGTACGAGCAGTACTTC | CASSLTSAYEQYF
NA | TRBJ1-1 | TRBV27 | NA | TGTGCCAGCAGTCCTTCTCGGACCGTCAACACTGAAGCTTTCTTT | CASSPSRTVNTEAFF
TRBD1 | TRBJ2-5 | TRBV5-1 | NA | TGCGCCAGCAGCCGGGGACAGAGAGGCGAAGAGGCCCAGTACTTC | CASSRGQRGEEAQYF
TRBD1 | TRBJ1-5 | TRBV19 | NA | TGTGCCAGTAGTATTCGGCAGGGGGCCCAGCCCCAGCATTTT | CASSIRQGAQPQHF
NA | TRBJ1-2 | TRBV28 | once | TGTGCCAGCAGTTTATGGACGGCGGAAAAATATGGCTACACCTTC | CASSLWTAEKYGYTF
NA | TRBJ1-1 | TRBV5-6 | NA | TGTGCCAGCAGCTTGGATGGGGCTGAAGCTTTCTTT | CASSLDGAEAFF
NA | TRBJ1-5 | TRBV9 | NA | TGTGCCAGCAGCGTAGAAGGGGACGGAAATCAGCCCCAGCATTTT | CASSVEGDGNQPQHF
NA | TRBJ2-2 | TRBV29-1 | NA | TGCAGCGTTGTGAAGCGTTTCACCGGGGAGCTGTTTTTT | CSVVKRFTGELFF
NA | TRBJ2-7 | TRBV27 | NA | TGTGCCAGCAGCCCGGGGGGCAGCGAGCAGTACTTC | CASSPGGSEQYF
NA | TRBJ2-7 | TRBV7-8 | NA | TGTGCCAGCAGCTACGAGGGCAGGGACTTTTTCGAGCAGTACTTC | CASSYEGRDFFEQYF
TRBD1 | TRBJ2-5 | TRBV4-2 | NA | TGTGCCAGCAGCCAAGATGCAGGGGGCTGGGAGACCCAGTACTTC | CASSQDAGGWETQYF
NA | TRBJ1-1 | TRBV5-5 | NA | TGTGCCAGCAGCTCCCAGGGAGAGAACACTGAAGCTTTCTTT | CASSSQGENTEAFF
NA | TRBJ2-2 | TRBV9 | NA | TGTGCCAGCAGCGTAACGGGAGTAGGGACCGGGGAGCTGTTTTTT | CASSVTGVGTGELFF
NA | TRBJ1-5 | TRBV7-3 | NA | TGTGCCAGCAGCCCCGCCCTGTCGGGCAATCAGCCCCAGCATTTT | CASSPALSGNQPQHF
TRBD2 | TRBJ2-1 | TRBV10-1 | NA | TGCGCCAGCAGTGAATACAGCGGGAGGGCCATAAGTGAGCAGTTCTTC | CASSEYSGRAISEQFF
TRBD1 | TRBJ1-2 | TRBV3-1/TRBV3-2 | once | TGTGCCAGCAGCCAGGACGACAGGGGGCTCTATGGCTACACCTTC | CASSQDDRGLYGYTF
NA | TRBJ1-1 | TRBV5-4 | NA | TGTGCCAGCAGCTTGAGAGGGCCGGGGACTGAAGCTTTCTTT | CASSLRGPGTEAFF
NA | TRBJ2-5 | TRBV7-6 | NA | TGTGCCAGCAGCTACCCCCTGGGAGGGGGCACTGAAGAGACCCAGTACTTC | CASSYPLGGGTEETQYF
NA | TRBJ1-2 | TRBV5-6 | NA | TGTGCCAGCAGCCCCTGGCGGGGGCAGGAACGAAACTATGGCTACACCTTC | CASSPWRGQERNYGYTF
NA | TRBJ1-5 | TRBV7-8 | NA | TGTGCCAGCAGCTTATGGGGGCAGGTCAATCAGCCCCAGCATTTT | CASSLWGQVNQPQHF
NA | TRBJ1-2 | TRBV29-1 | NA | TGCAGCGGTCTACAGCCCGGGTATGGCTACACCTTC | CSGLQPGYGYTF
NA | TRBJ1-2 | TRBV19 | NA | TGTGCCACCAGGATGAGGGGCGCGAACTATGGCTACACCTTC | CATRMRGANYGYTF
TRBD1 | TRBJ2-7 | TRBV9 | NA | TGTGCCAGCAGCCACGAGGACAGGGAAGGGTCCTACGAGCAGTACTTC | CASSHEDREGSYEQYF
NA | TRBJ2-5 | TRBV11-1 | NA | TGTGCCAGCAGCCTCGTAGTGCGAGAGACCCAGTACTTC | CASSLVVRETQYF
TRBD1 | TRBJ2-7 | TRBV5-1 | few | TGCGCCAGCAGCGCCGGGGACAGGGGCCTCTACGAGCAGTACTTC | CASSAGDRGLYEQYF